The table lists the clone carrying this T cell receptor (beta chain) with many counts. The data are from a study of type 1 regulatory T cells. Losses at the gene ends were 2 bases for V and 7 bases for J; bases not matched to a gene: 18. CDR1 and CDR2 from the germline V gene are MNHEY and SMNVEV (reference sequence). CDR3 length equals 18 residues. Via MiXCR, TCRdb re-called the reads, giving one row per CDR3 protein. This table holds about 20,000 distinct CDR3 sequences, 9.5% to 13% found once. The sequenced sample consisted of CD4+ T cells, either the whole sample or a sorted fraction (not recorded which). The rearrangement joins TRBV27 to TRBJ2-7, with TRBD2 matching over 9 bases. This sequence was found in a human donor in good health. This CDR3 is CASSLEGESGRYSREQYF. DNA of the CDR3: TGTGCCAGCAGTTTAGAGGGGGAGAGCGGGAGGTATTCAAGGGAGCAGTACTTC.